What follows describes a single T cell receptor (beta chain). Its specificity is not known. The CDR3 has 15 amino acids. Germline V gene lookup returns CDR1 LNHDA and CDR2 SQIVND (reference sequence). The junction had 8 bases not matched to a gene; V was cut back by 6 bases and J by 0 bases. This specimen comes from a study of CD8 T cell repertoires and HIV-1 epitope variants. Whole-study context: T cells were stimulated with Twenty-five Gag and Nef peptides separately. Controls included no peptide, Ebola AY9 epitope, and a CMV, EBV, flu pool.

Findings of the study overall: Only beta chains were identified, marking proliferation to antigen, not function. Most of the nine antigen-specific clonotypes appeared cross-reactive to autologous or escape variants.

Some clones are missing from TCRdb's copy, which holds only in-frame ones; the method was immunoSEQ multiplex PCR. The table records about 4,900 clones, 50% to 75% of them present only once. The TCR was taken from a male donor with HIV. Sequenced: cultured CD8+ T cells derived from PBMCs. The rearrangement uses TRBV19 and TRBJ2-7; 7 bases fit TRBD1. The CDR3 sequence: CASSRGTVSSYEQYF. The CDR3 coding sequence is TGTGCCAGTAGCCGAGGGACAGTTAGCTCCTACGAGCAGTACTTC.